Listed below are T cell receptor delta chains from one sample, sequenced in a study of γδ T cells in repeated Plasmodium falciparum infection. TCRdb redid clone calling on the multiplex PCR reads using CATT. This repertoire shows 75,000 to 95,000 delta-chain clones, 0.85% to 1% found once; its top ten account for over 8.5%. The material sequenced was gamma-delta T cells from blood. The receptors shown here come from a pool of human donors (malaria-infected and uninfected, not separated). CDR3s include the opening cysteine and the closing phenylalanine or tryptophan. D genes are given only for firm matches. Some rows mark clone size as missing; the rest say once, few, many or name a class of expanded clone.

many	TRDV2	TRDD3	TRDJ1	TGTGCCTGTGACCCTATCAACTGGGGGTCCAAATCGTACACCGATAAACTCATCTTT	CACDPINWGSKSYTDKLIF
many	TRDV1	TRDD3	TRDJ1	TGTGCTCTTGGGGATGGCCTTCATAAATTTGGGGGACCCCCCGTCCCATTCTTGTACACCGATAAACTCATCTTT	CALGDGLHKFGGPPVPFLYTDKLIF
many	TRDV1	TRDD3	TRDJ1	TGTGCTCTTGGGGAACGGGCGTTAGGGATGTGGGATACGTATACCGATAAACTCATCTTT	CALGERALGMWDTYTDKLIF
many	TRDV1	TRDD3	TRDJ1	TGTGCTCTTGGGGAATATTTGATCGCCCCGGCAGGGGGATTGGGGAGACTCATCTTT	CALGEYLIAPAGGLGRLIF
many	TRDV1	.	TRDJ1	TGTGCTCTTGGGGTCGCCGGCCTTCCTCCCTACACTGGGGTGACTTACACCGATAAACTCATCTTT	CALGVAGLPPYTGVTYTDKLIF
many	TRDV2	TRDD3	TRDJ1	TGTGCCTGTGACAAACTGGGGGATACGAGAGGGGCCGATAAACTCATCTTT	CACDKLGDTRGADKLIF
many	TRDV1	TRDD3	TRDJ1	TGTGCTCTTGGGGGGCTAAGGGCTGGGGGATTCACCGATAAACTCATCTTT	CALGGLRAGGFTDKLIF
medium-sized	TRDV2	TRDD3	TRDJ1	TGTGCCTGTGACTCTCTACTGGGGATTTACACCGATAAACTCATCTTT	CACDSLLGIYTDKLIF
medium-sized	TRDV1	.	TRDJ1	TGTGCTCTTGGGGAAACGAGCCCTTCGCTGGGGCCCCCCGATAAACTCATCTTT	CALGETSPSLGPPDKLIF
few	TRDV2	.	TRDJ1	TGTGCATGTGACACAGTCGGAGACGCGTACACCGATAAACTCATCTTT	CACDTVGDAYTDKLIF
medium-sized	TRDV2	TRDD3	TRDJ1	TGTGCCTGTGACAGCCTCCTACTGGGGGGGTACGATAAACTCATCTTT	CACDSLLLGGYDKLIF
many	TRDV2	TRDD3	TRDJ1	TGTGCCTGTGACACCGTAGGGACTGGGGGCAAGTACACCGATAAACTCATCTTT	CACDTVGTGGKYTDKLIF
.	TRDV2	TRDD3	TRDJ1	TGCGCCTGTGACACCGCGGGGGATTGGGTGAGGACTGATAAACTCATCTTT	CACDTAGDWVRTDKLIF
many	TRDV1	TRDD3	TRDJ1	TGTGCTCTTGGGGAACTTCCCAAAGAGCTAGGGATACAGGGGCGACGGGGCGATAAACTCATCTTT	CALGELPKELGIQGRRGDKLIF
many	TRDV1	TRDD3	TRDJ1	TGTGCTCTTGGGGAAAATAATTGTACTGGGGGAACCCTTAGGGCCGATAAACTCATCTTT	CALGENNCTGGTLRADKLIF
many	TRDV2	.	TRDJ1	TGTGCCTGTGACTCGATTATAGTCGGGGAGGACACCGATAAACTCATCTTT	CACDSIIVGEDTDKLIF
medium-sized	TRDV2	TRDD3	TRDJ1	TGTGCCTGTGACACCGTGGGGGATACGAGACGACTCATCTTT	CACDTVGDTRRLIF
many	TRDV1	TRDD3	TRDJ1	TGTGCTCTTGGGGCCCCGATTTGGGGGGGGGGATTGGCCGATAAACTCATCTTT	CALGAPIWGGGLADKLIF
many	TRDV1	TRDD3	TRDJ1	TGTGCTCTTGGGGAGCGCCCTATTTCCCACACCCTACCATACTGGGGGATACTCTACTGGTACACCGATAAACTCATCTTT	CALGERPISHTLPYWGILYWYTDKLIF
medium-sized	TRDV1	.	TRDJ2	TGTGCTCTTGGGGAACTACTGGCCGGGAGGGATGTGACAGCACAACTCTTCTTT	CALGELLAGRDVTAQLFF
many	TRDV1	.	TRDJ1	TGTGCTCTTCGGCCCGATTGCCCTTTCTGGGGAATACGCGCCGATAAACTCATCTTT	CALRPDCPFWGIRADKLIF
many	TRDV1	.	TRDJ2	TGTGCTCTTGGGCCACCCCCGCCCCCCTTACTGGGCTTCTCTTCGACAGCACAACTCTTCTTT	CALGPPPPPLLGFSSTAQLFF
medium-sized	TRDV2	TRDD3	TRDJ1	TGTGCCTGTGACACGCCCTGGGGGAAGGGGTACACCGATAAACTCATCTTT	CACDTPWGKGYTDKLIF
many	TRDV2	.	TRDJ1	TGTGCCTGTGACAATGTCCTACGGGGCATCCCTAACAAAGATCGGGGTAAACTCATCTTT	CACDNVLRGIPNKDRGKLIF
medium-sized	TRDV1	TRDD3	TRDJ1	TGTGCTCTTGGGGATCTGGACGGTACTGGGGGATACGTCATATACACCGATAAACTCATCTTT	CALGDLDGTGGYVIYTDKLIF
large	TRDV2	TRDD3	TRDJ1	TGTGCCTGTGACACCGTTACTGGGGGATACGCCGATAAACTCATCTTT	CACDTVTGGYADKLIF
few	TRDV2	TRDD3	TRDJ3	TGTGCCTGTGACACCGTTGAACTGGGGGATATAGACAGGTCCTGGGACGCCCGACAGATGTTTTTC	CACDTVELGDIDRSWDARQMFF
medium-sized	TRDV2	TRDD3	TRDJ1	TGTGCCTGCGATCGACTGGGGGATACGCGGCGGACCGATAAACTCATCTTT	CACDRLGDTRRTDKLIF
many	TRDV2	.	TRDJ1	TGTGCCTGTGACCCACTACGGGGGTACGATCGGGACACCGATAAACTCATCTTT	CACDPLRGYDRDTDKLIF
medium-sized	TRDV1	.	TRDJ1	TGTGCTCTTGGGGAACTACCCTTCTGCCCCGATAAACTCATCTTT	CALGELPFCPDKLIF
many	TRDV1	TRDD3	TRDJ1	TGTGCTCTTGGGGAATTACGATTACCTGCCCGAAAATACTGGGGGATACCTAGGTCCGATAAACTCATCTTT	CALGELRLPARKYWGIPRSDKLIF
medium-sized	TRDV1	TRDD3	TRDJ1	TGTGCTCTTGGGGAACAACCTACCAACCTTCTACTGGGGGATAAGAACACCGATAAACTCATCTTT	CALGEQPTNLLLGDKNTDKLIF
many	TRDV1	TRDD3	TRDJ1	TGTGCTCTTGGGAAAAGGGGGGGATACGCGTATGTCGGACTCATCTTT	CALGKRGGYAYVGLIF
many	TRDV1	TRDD3	TRDJ1	TGTGCTCTTGGGGAAGTTCAGCCGATCCTCAGGTGGATACGCGACACCGATAAACTCATCTTT	CALGEVQPILRWIRDTDKLIF
many	TRDV1	TRDD2	TRDJ1	TGTGCTCTTGGGTGCTGCCCCTTCCTACGGGGGCCTTACACCGATAAACTCATCTTT	CALGCCPFLRGPYTDKLIF
medium-sized	TRDV1	.	TRDJ1	TGTGCTCTTGGGGAACTGTACCGACTCGGGATAAGGAGAGTTGACGGCACCGATAAACTCATCTTT	CALGELYRLGIRRVDGTDKLIF
many	TRDV1	TRDD3	TRDJ1	TGTGCTCTTGGGGAACTAGTAACTACTGGGGGACGAATAATGAGAAACGATAAACTCATCTTT	CALGELVTTGGRIMRNDKLIF
few	TRAV29/DV5	TRDD3	TRDJ1	TGTGCAGCAATGGCTATAGGATTACAGGACTCTGGGGGATATGATAAACTCATCTTT	CAAMAIGLQDSGGYDKLIF
many	TRDV1	.	TRDJ1	TGTGCTCTTGGGGAACATCATCCGGGGTATCCGCGCAGCTGGGGAACCAATAAACTCATCTTT	CALGEHHPGYPRSWGTNKLIF
many	TRDV1	TRDD3	TRDJ1	TGTGCTCTTGGGGAACGTAGCTACTGGGGGACCTTGTACACCGATAAACTCATCTTT	CALGERSYWGTLYTDKLIF
many	TRDV1	TRDD3	TRDJ1	TGTGCTCTTGGGGAACATAGTACCCCCCGTCCCGTTTACTGGGGGATACCCACGCGGGATTACACCGATAAACTCATCTTT	CALGEHSTPRPVYWGIPTRDYTDKLIF
medium-sized	TRDV1	.	TRDJ1	TGTGCTCTTGGGCTTAGCCCCACCGCCACCGTCAAACTCATCTTT	CALGLSPTATVKLIF
.	TRDV2	.	TRDJ1	TGTGCCTGTGACACGCGGGGGGGGCCCACAACCGATAGACTCATCTTT	CACDTRGGPTTDRLIF
medium-sized	TRDV2	TRDD3	TRDJ1	TGTGCCTGTGACACCCCAGGACTGGGGGATCTGTACACCGATAAACTCATCTTT	CACDTPGLGDLYTDKLIF
.	TRDV1	TRDD3	TRDJ1	TGTGCTCTTGGGGAAGTTCCTCTGTCCTACTGGGGGATAACCTTACACACCGATAAACTCATCTTT	CALGEVPLSYWGITLHTDKLIF
many	TRDV1	TRDD3	TRDJ1	TGTGCTCTTGGGGAGTTCCCAACTGGGGGTTACACCAACACCGATAAACTCATCTTT	CALGEFPTGGYTNTDKLIF
many	TRDV2	TRDD3	TRDJ1	TGTGCCTGTGACAGTCTGGGGGATACCGATAAACTCATCTTT	CACDSLGDTDKLIF